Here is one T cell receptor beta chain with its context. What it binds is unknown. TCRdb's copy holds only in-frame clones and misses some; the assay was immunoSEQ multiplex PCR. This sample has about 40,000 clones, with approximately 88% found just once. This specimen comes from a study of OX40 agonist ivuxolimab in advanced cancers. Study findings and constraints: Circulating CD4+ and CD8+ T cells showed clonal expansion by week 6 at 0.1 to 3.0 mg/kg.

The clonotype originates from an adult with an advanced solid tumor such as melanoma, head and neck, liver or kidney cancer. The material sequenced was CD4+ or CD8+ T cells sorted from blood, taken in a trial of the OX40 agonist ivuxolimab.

The CDR3 DNA reads as TGTGCCAGCAGCACTACAGGGGGCGGCAATCAGCCCCAGCATTTT. Translated: CASSTTGGGNQPQHF. The chain has TRBV6-5 and TRBJ1-5, with 9 nucleotides matching TRBD1. The germline V gene has CDR1 MNHEY and CDR2 SVGAGI. Trimming took 6 bases from V and 2 from J; bases not matched to a gene: 5. This CDR3 contains 15 residues.